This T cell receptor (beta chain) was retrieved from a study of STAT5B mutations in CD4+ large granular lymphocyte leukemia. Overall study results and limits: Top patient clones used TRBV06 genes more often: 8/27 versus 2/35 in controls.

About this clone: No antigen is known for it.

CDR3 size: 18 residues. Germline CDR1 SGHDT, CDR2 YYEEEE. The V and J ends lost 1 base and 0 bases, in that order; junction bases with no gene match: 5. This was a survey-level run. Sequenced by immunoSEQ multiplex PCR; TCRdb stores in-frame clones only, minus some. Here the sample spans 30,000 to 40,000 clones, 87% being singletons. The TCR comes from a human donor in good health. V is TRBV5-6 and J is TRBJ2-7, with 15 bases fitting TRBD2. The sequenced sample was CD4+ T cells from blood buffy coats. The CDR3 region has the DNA TGTGCCAGCAGCTTGTTGGGACTAGCGGGAGGCTTCTCCTACGAGCAGTACTTC. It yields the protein CASSLLGLAGGFSYEQYF.